In this sample, the clone carrying this T cell receptor beta chain turned up many times. The antigen remains undetermined. CDR3 length: 14 amino acids. Germline V gene sequence: CDR1 MNHEY, CDR2 SVGAGI. These data come from a study of blood T cells in healthy people across ages. The second PCR ran roughly 7 to 12 cycles with a sample-barcoded 5' primer and J-beta primers. MiXCR, run by TCRdb on the 5' RACE reads, gives a single entry per CDR3 protein. The sample comprises 1.8 million or so distinct CDR3 sequences, roughly 43% of which are singletons, and 20% to 25% rests with the top ten. Study-level points and caveats: Diversity was estimated from one million T cells, and these estimates were considered underestimates.

The chain combines TRBV6-5 with TRBJ2-1; unclear D gene. The clonotype was recovered from a human donor in good health. The specimen sequenced was blood. Written as DNA, the CDR3 is TGTGCTTCCCACCCAGACGGAGAAGCCAATGAGCAGTTCTTC. As protein: CASHPDGEANEQFF.